This TCR beta chain was sequenced for a study of shared clonotypes between healthy human individuals. Study context: Three plates were used per donor for CD4 naive, three for CD4 memory, two for CD8 naive and one for CD8 memory. Study-level findings and limits: Tissues were not sampled, only blood, and their repertoires likely differ. Generally, naive subsets came out with larger estimated richness than memory subsets.

The CDR3 loop spans 16 amino acids. Profiled with immunoSEQ multiplex PCR; TCRdb holds only in-frame clones, not every one. The table includes about 110,000 clones, around 64% detected once. This clone was recorded only once. Its target is unknown. Combining CD45RO+ cells with CCR7-negative CD45RA+ TemRA cells gave CD8 memory. The sequenced material came from memory CD8+ T cells sorted from blood. The subset here: CD45RO+ cells pooled with CCR7-negative TemRA cells. V and J are TRBV21-1 and TRBJ1-3; TRBD1 is the table's D call and was not checked against the DNA. TRBV21-1 is a known pseudogene. This TCR was recovered from a woman aged 30 to 39 in good health. CDR3 loop: CASNRQGAGYGNTIYF. DNA of the CDR3: TGTGCCAGCAATCGACAGGGGGCAGGTTATGGAAACACCATATATTTT.